This entry lists 5 T cell receptor beta chains sequenced from one sample in a study of T cells expressing NK-cell markers. After re-calling the 5' RACE reads, TCRdb lists one entry per CDR3 protein, DNA absent. Its clone listing holds some 410,000 distinct CDR3 sequences. Sequencing input: blood T cells: a sorted CD56 or NKG2C T cell subset, CD4+ or CD8+ T cells, or bulk PBMC T cells (not recorded which). Receptors originate from a woman between 18 and 75 years old in good health.

The chain uses TRBV20-1 and TRBJ1-2; TCRdb proposes TRBD1, but this gene call is untestable without DNA. Germline V gene lookup returns CDR1 DFQATT and CDR2 SNEGSKA (reference sequence). The CDR3 runs 13 residues. The chain's CDR3 is CSAVPTGIYGYTF.

The chain employs TRBV20-1 and TRBJ2-1; the D call from TCRdb, TRBD2, cannot be confirmed without DNA. The CDR3 length is 14 residues. The germline CDR1 and CDR2 sequences are DFQATT and SNEGSKA (reference sequence). The CDR3: CSAYTPGLAGEQFF.

The chain is built from TRBV10-3 and TRBJ1-6; TCRdb names TRBD1, which stays unverified in the absence of DNA. The germline V gene has CDR1 ENHRY and CDR2 SYGVKD. This CDR3 is built from 15 residues. The CDR3 region is CATTGEILSGSPLHF.

J is TRBJ2-1 and V is TRBV28; there is no DNA to check the TCRdb D call of TRBD2. Per the germline V gene, CDR1 is MDHEN and CDR2 is SYDVKM. The CDR3 is made up of 15 amino acids. This CDR3 is CASSSWLAGVNEQFF.

The chain has TRBV5-4 and TRBJ2-4; TCRdb's D call, TRBD2, is unchecked because there is no DNA. Per germline, CDR1 SGHNT and CDR2 YYREEE (reference sequence). The CDR3 is 16 residues long. The CDR3 reads CASSLGLAGSGDIQYF.